The present entry profiles one T cell receptor (beta chain) with its context. This record belongs to a study of control samples from healthy donors and cancer patients. TCRdb's copy holds only in-frame clones and misses some; the assay was immunoSEQ multiplex PCR. The table has tens of thousands of clones, more than 85% seen once. The TCR sequence derives from a young man with colorectal cancer. Source material: PBMCs.

Written as DNA, the CDR3 is TGCGCCAGCAGCCAAGATGGAGCGGGGGGCTATGGCTACACCTTC. Protein sequence: CASSQDGAGGYGYTF. The V and J genes are TRBV4-3 and TRBJ1-2; D may be TRBD1 (5 bases). There are 15 residues in the CDR3. Germline V lookup: CDR1 LGHNA, CDR2 YSLEER. The V end was cut by 0 bases, the J end by 4 bases, with 12 bases between.